A single sample gave rise to the 22 T cell receptor beta chains below, sequenced in a study of PD-1 blockade in classical Hodgkin lymphoma (dated by TCRdb to the early 2020s). The library came from the immunoSEQ multiplex PCR assay. TCRdb carries this immuneACCESS record with in-frame sequences only. Its versions omit some clonotypes, under half of them owing to an unresolved V gene in the studies checked, with the rest unexplained. The sample has around 91,000 clones on record, 81% of them singletons. The ten largest clonotypes hold 16% of the sample. The time point label, as the study defines it: cycle 2 day 1 (C2D1) of nivolumab. Every trial patient had relapsed following autologous stem cell transplantation, and prior brentuximab vedotin exposure was what differed among cohorts A, B and C. This sample comprised peripheral blood mononuclear cells (PBMCs), obtained before the second cycle of nivolumab. Receptors were obtained from a human donor with classical Hodgkin lymphoma.

This clone has a handful of counts. This chain joins TRBV7-3 and TRBJ2-3; no reliable D call. V gave up 2 bases and J gave up 1 base, with 7 bases separating them. The CDR3 sequence is 14 residues long. Germline V gene data show CDR1 as SGHTA and CDR2 as FQGTGA. The CDR3 sequence: CASSLGSRTDTQYF. CDR3 DNA sequence: TGTGCCAGCAGCTTAGGGTCGCGCACAGATACGCAGTATTTT.

V usage is TRBV19 and J usage is TRBJ2-1, with TRBD1 matching 7 bases. V shed 5 bases, J shed 8 bases, and the junction held 3 bases outside the gene matches. Germline CDR1 and CDR2: LNHDA and SQIVND (reference sequence). There are 12 residues in the CDR3. In nucleotides, the CDR3 is TGTGCCAGTAGTTCCCAGGGGGATGAGCAGTTCTTC. It encodes CASSSQGDEQFF. Variable domain in full (rest from reference TRBV19 and TRBJ2-1): DGGITQSPKYLFRKEGQNVTLSCEQNLNHDAMYWYRQDPGQGLRLIYYSQIVNDFQKGDIAEGYSVSREKKESFPLTVTSAQKNPTAFYLCASSSQGDEQFFGPGTRLTVL.

This chain uses TRBV6-1 with TRBJ1-2; D not certain. CDR3 size: 13 residues. Trimming removed 0 bases from V and 8 bases from J, with 10 bases in between. In germline, CDR1 is MNHNS, CDR2 SASEGT. CDR3 sequence (DNA): TGTGCCAGCAGTGAAGCACCAGCTCGGGGCTACACCTTC. Protein: CASSEAPARGYTF.

The chain couples TRBV11-2 to TRBJ1-2, with D possibly being TRBD1 (6 bases). In germline, CDR1 is SGHAT, CDR2 FQNNGV. This CDR3 region has 13 residues. V shed 5 bases and J shed 4 bases, with 11 bases lying between them. The CDR3 DNA reads as TGTGCCAGCAGCATTACAGGGCCCTATGGCTACACCTTC. Translation: CASSITGPYGYTF.

The CDR3 coding sequence is TGCGCCAGCAGACCAGGACAGAGCGGCGGGGAGCTGTTTTTT. As protein: CASRPGQSGGELFF. The V and J genes are TRBV5-1 and TRBJ2-2; a weak D match, TRBD1 (6 bases). The CDR3 is 14 amino acids. The V end lost 5 bases, the J end lost 7 bases, and 15 bases lay between the germline ends. Germline loops: CDR1 SGHRS, CDR2 YFSETQ. The whole variable domain, remainder taken from reference TRBV5-1 and TRBJ2-2, is KAGVTQTPRYLIKTRGQQVTLSCSPISGHRSVSWYQQTPGQGLQFLFEYFSETQRNKGNFPGRFSGRQFSNSRSEMNVSTLELGDSALYLCASRPGQSGGELFFGEGSRLTVL.

The chain links TRBV11-2 to TRBJ2-5; D unclear. Trimming pared 11 bases from V and 4 bases from J, leaving 20 bases between. The V gene's germline CDR1 is SGHAT and CDR2 FQNNGV. This CDR3 spans 14 amino acids. CDR3 in DNA: TGTGCCTCTGCGAGGTTCAGGTCGGCAGAGACCCAGTACTTC. Translated: CASARFRSAETQYF.

This clone appeared a few times. The gene calls are TRBV10-3 and TRBJ1-5, with a weak D call TRBD1 (5 bases). CDR3 length: 15 residues. Germline V gene sequence: CDR1 ENHRY, CDR2 SYGVKD. Trimming shortened V by 0 bases and J by 6 bases, and 12 bases separated the two germline ends. As DNA, the CDR3 is TGTGCCATCAGTGAGTCGTCGACAGAACTTCAGCCCCAGCATTTT. Encoded protein: CAISESSTELQPQHF.

This clone was seen a single time. The chain employs TRBV27 and TRBJ2-2; the D is unclear. Germline V gene data show CDR1 as MNHEY and CDR2 as SMNVEV (reference sequence). Trimming cost V 3 bases and J 5 bases, with 10 bases left between them. CDR3 size: 14 residues. CDR3 loop: CASSFSRATGELFF. The CDR3 coding sequence is TGTGCCAGCAGTTTTTCTAGGGCTACCGGGGAGCTGTTTTTT.

V is TRBV2 and J is TRBJ2-5, with unresolved D. The germline V gene has CDR1 SNHLY and CDR2 FYNNEI. Trimming stripped 5 bases from V and 4 bases from J, with 11 bases between. The CDR3 extends over 13 amino acids. CDR3 sequence reads: CASSNSELETQYF. In DNA form, the CDR3 reads TGTGCCAGCAGTAACTCGGAGCTAGAGACCCAGTACTTC.

The chain recombines TRBV19 with TRBJ2-7, with 7 bases fitting TRBD2. The J segment lost 4 bases and the V segment lost 1 base, leaving 4 bases of the junction unmatched. CDR1 and CDR2 (germline): LNHDA, SQIVND (reference sequence). The CDR3 covers 14 residues. Here the CDR3 reads CASSIAAGAYEQYF. CDR3 DNA sequence: TGTGCCAGTAGTATAGCGGCGGGAGCGTACGAGCAGTACTTC.

This clone was seen only once. J is TRBJ2-3 and V is TRBV7-2; D is undetermined. The CDR3 length is 14 residues. Germline lookup yields CDR1 SGHTA and CDR2 FQGNSA. V gave up 3 bases and J gave up 0 bases, with 7 bases separating them. CDR3 region: CASSLGHSTDTQYF. The CDR3 DNA sequence: TGTGCCAGCAGCTTGGGTCACAGCACAGATACGCAGTATTTT.

For this clone: The junction differs from germline at one of its ends, possibly a read error. The V and J genes are TRBV27 and TRBJ1-2; possibly TRBD1 for D (6 bases). The CDR3 extends over 12 amino acids. CDR1 and CDR2 from the germline V gene are MNHEY and SMNVEV (reference sequence). Written as DNA, the CDR3 is TGTGCCAGCAGTTTTTTCTCCGGACAGCTTAACTTC. Encoded protein: CASSFFSGQLNF.

This clone has a single count. This sequence joins TRBV19 and TRBJ1-2, with 9 positions matching TRBD1. Germline-derived CDR1 and CDR2 are LNHDA and SQIVND (reference sequence). V lost 5 bases and J lost 2; bases outside the gene matches: 6. The CDR3 length is 15 residues. The DNA of the CDR3 is TGTGCCAGTAGTGGGGGACAGGGCTGGAACTATGGCTACACCTTC. Translating gives CASSGGQGWNYGYTF.

V is TRBV7-3 and J is TRBJ1-3, with a tentative D call TRBD1 (6 bases). V dropped 5 bases and J dropped 2 bases, with 10 bases sitting between them. Germline V CDR1 and CDR2: SGHTA, FQGTGA. This CDR3 comprises 14 residues. CDR3 bases: TGTGCCAGCAGCCTGACAGGCCCTGGAAACACCATATATTTT. Translated: CASSLTGPGNTIYF.

This chain uses TRBV5-1 with TRBJ2-5, with D perhaps TRBD2 (5 bases). CDR3 length: 15 amino acids. Deletions cut 0 bases from V and 5 bases from J, with 14 bases between. Germline-derived CDR1 and CDR2 are SGHRS and YFSETQ. The CDR3 region has the DNA TGCGCCAGCAGCTTGGATGGGAGTCCCTGGGAGACCCAGTACTTC. This encodes CASSLDGSPWETQYF. Using reference TRBV5-1 and TRBJ2-5 for the parts outside the CDR3, the full variable domain is KAGVTQTPRYLIKTRGQQVTLSCSPISGHRSVSWYQQTPGQGLQFLFEYFSETQRNKGNFPGRFSGRQFSNSRSEMNVSTLELGDSALYLCASSLDGSPWETQYFGPGTRLLVL.

The V call is TRBV15, the J call TRBJ2-1, with D possibly TRBD2 on 7 matching bases. Trimming stripped 5 bases from V and 4 bases from J, with 36 bases between. Germline CDR1 reads LNHNV; CDR2 reads YYDKDF (reference sequence). The CDR3 loop spans 22 amino acids. The DNA for the CDR3 is TGTGCCACCAGCGTCTACCGTGGGGGGGCGGGCCGCGGGACGCTCTTATACAATGAGCAGTTCTTC. Encoded protein: CATSVYRGGAGRGTLLYNEQFF.

This clone was recorded once. The chain recombines TRBV28 with TRBJ2-3; 8 positions agree with TRBD1. Germline CDR1 MDHEN, CDR2 SYDVKM. V shed 5 bases, J shed 2 bases, and the junction held 9 bases outside the gene matches. The CDR3 extends over 16 amino acids. The CDR3 bases are TGTGCCAGCAGTCCCCCAGGGGGCCCTCACACAGATACGCAGTATTTT. Protein sequence: CASSPPGGPHTDTQYF. The variable domain in full, with the rest retrieved from reference TRBV28 and TRBJ2-3, is DVKVTQSSRYLVKRTGEKVFLECVQDMDHENMFWYRQDPGLGLRLIYFSYDVKMKEKGDIPEGYSVSREKKERFSLILESASTNQTSMYLCASSPPGGPHTDTQYFGPGTRLTVL.

The chain links TRBV7-2 to TRBJ2-1; D call uncertain. This CDR3 comprises 13 residues. V was pared by 3 bases and J by 6 bases, with 9 bases between. Per the germline V gene, CDR1 is SGHTA and CDR2 is FQGNSA. The CDR3 reads CASSLGRSNEQFF. The CDR3 region has the DNA TGTGCCAGCAGCTTGGGTAGATCCAATGAGCAGTTCTTC.

The chain is built from TRBV4-2 and TRBJ2-2; the D is unclear. Germline-derived CDR1 and CDR2 are LGHNA and YNFKEQ. Trimming pared 0 bases from V and 0 bases from J, leaving 14 bases between. The CDR3 has 18 residues. The CDR3 here is CASSQEGTANANTGELFF. The CDR3 DNA follows: TGTGCCAGCAGCCAAGAGGGCACAGCGAACGCGAACACCGGGGAGCTGTTTTTT.

V is TRBV5-1 and J is TRBJ2-1; unclear D gene. CDR1 is SGHRS, CDR2 YFSETQ, per germline. The CDR3 has 13 amino acids. Trimming left V 2 bases short and J 2 bases short, with 5 bases between. CDR3 DNA: TGCGCCAGCAGCTTTGGGACCTACAATGAGCAGTTCTTC. Translation: CASSFGTYNEQFF.

J is TRBJ1-3 and V is TRBV18, with a weak D call TRBD1 (5 bases). Germline V CDR1 and CDR2: KGHSH, LQKENI. Trimming pared 3 bases from V and 4 bases from J, leaving 22 bases between. This CDR3 contains 18 residues. The CDR3 nucleotides are TGTGCCAGCTCACCCCAACCCCCCCAGACAGCCAGCGGAAACACCATATATTTT. Protein product: CASSPQPPQTASGNTIYF.

The genes are TRBV6-6 and TRBJ1-5; 7 positions agree with TRBD1. Germline CDR1 MNHNY, CDR2 SVGAGI (reference sequence). V lost 6 bases to trimming and J lost 3 bases; unmatched junction nucleotides: 2. The CDR3 spans 13 residues. CDR3 protein: CASRGTVNQPQHF. The CDR3 region has the DNA TGTGCCAGCAGGGGGACAGTCAATCAGCCCCAGCATTTT.